This TCR beta chain was sequenced in a study of blood T cell repertoires in COVID-19. Study-level background: Italy, Spain and the United States were the sources of the convalescent and acute COVID-19 samples. PBMCs, B-cell-depleted T cells, or T cells provided the cDNA or gDNA that made up the material.

In the source study's methods: By means of reference gene primer amplification, nucleated cell counts were estimated. Sequenced by immunoSEQ multiplex PCR; TCRdb stores in-frame clones only, minus some. For V, J and clone size, that table is used; D and trimming come from the DNA. Counted here are tens of thousands of clones, around four fifths occurring once; the ten biggest clones make up over 35%. Germline V gene data show CDR1 as MDHEN and CDR2 as SYDVKM. The V end lost 8 bases, the J end lost 6 bases, and 16 bases lay between the germline ends. This CDR3 is built from 13 residues. The genes are TRBV28 and TRBJ1-2, with D possibly being TRBD1 (6 bases). The sequenced material came from peripheral blood. The origin of this receptor is a man aged 80 or over with active or convalescent COVID-19. CDR3 DNA: TGTGCCAGCGCCTCTACAGGGAAACATGGCTACACCTTC. It translates to CASASTGKHGYTF.